This T cell receptor (beta chain) was observed in a study of T-cell memory formation after mild COVID-19. TCRdb fed the 5' RACE reads into MiXCR, producing one record per CDR3 protein. The table records some 54,000 distinct CDR3 sequences, 9.5% of them present only once. This clonotype came up a few times. Trimming stripped 2 bases from V and 4 bases from J, with 7 bases between. CDR3 length equals 13 residues. Germline V gene sequence: CDR1 SGHDT, CDR2 YYEEEE. Sequenced input: PBMCs or a T cell subset sorted from them (not recorded which). This receptor was identified in a man between 18 and 29 years old who had mild COVID-19 (a few samples of this study predate the infection). Cell type and time point are not known. The rearrangement joins TRBV5-6 to TRBJ2-1; possible D gene TRBD1, 6 bases. This CDR3 reads CASSFGQYNEQFF. The CDR3 nucleotides are TGTGCCAGCAGCTTCGGACAGTACAATGAGCAGTTCTTC.